This T cell receptor (beta chain) derives from a study of CD8+CD57+ T cells in acquired aplastic anemia. Study-level background: Quantities of DNA derived from sorted CD4+ and CD8+ cells averaged around 3 ug.

This clonotype was observed at least ten times. Its antigen remains unknown. There are 14 residues in the CDR3. Germline V CDR1 and CDR2: SGHTA, FQGTGA. V lost 6 bases to trimming and J lost 5 bases, with 13 bases between them. Only patients with CD8+CD57+ cell expansion on flow cytometry were chosen for sequencing. General study findings and limits: Patients versus controls showed no significant CD8+ Simpson's diversity difference.

The template for TCR beta VDJ and CDR3 sequence profiling was genomic DNA. From the reads, TCRdb called clonotypes with MiXCR, one entry per CDR3 protein. The sample carries about 190,000 distinct CDR3 sequences, just under 50% recorded once. Sample: sorted CD4+, CD8+, or CD8+CD57+ T cells (not recorded which) from PBMCs. The rearrangement links TRBV7-3 to TRBJ2-2; maybe TRBD1 (5 bases). This TCR came from a human donor with aplastic anemia. The DNA for the CDR3 is TGTGCCAGCAGGCCGGGCAGGACAACCGGGGAGCTGTTTTTT. Its protein product is CASRPGRTTGELFF.